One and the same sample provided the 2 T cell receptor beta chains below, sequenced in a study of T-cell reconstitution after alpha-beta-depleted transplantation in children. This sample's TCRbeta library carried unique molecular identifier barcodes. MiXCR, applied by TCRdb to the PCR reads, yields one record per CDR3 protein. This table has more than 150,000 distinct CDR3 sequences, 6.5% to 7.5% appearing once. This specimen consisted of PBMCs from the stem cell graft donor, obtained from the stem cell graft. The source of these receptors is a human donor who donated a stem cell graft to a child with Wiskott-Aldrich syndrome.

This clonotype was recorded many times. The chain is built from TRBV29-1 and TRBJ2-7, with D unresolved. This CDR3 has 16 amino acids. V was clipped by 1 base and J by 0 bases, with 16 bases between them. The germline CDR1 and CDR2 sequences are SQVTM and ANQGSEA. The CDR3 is CSVEGPRDSSSYEQYF. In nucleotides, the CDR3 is TGCAGCGTTGAAGGCCCAAGGGATTCAAGCTCCTACGAGCAGTACTTC.

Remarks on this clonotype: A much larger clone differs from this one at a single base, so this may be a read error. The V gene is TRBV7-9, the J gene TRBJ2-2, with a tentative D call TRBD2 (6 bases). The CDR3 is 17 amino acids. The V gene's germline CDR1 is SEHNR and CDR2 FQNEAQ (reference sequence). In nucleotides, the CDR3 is TGTGCCAGCACTCGACCGGAAGCGGGTCATAATACCGGGGTGCTGTTTTTT. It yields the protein CASTRPEAGHNTGVLFF. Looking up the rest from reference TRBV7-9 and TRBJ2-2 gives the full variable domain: DTGVSQNPRHKITKRGQNVTFRCDPISEHNRLYWYRQTLGQGPEFLTYFQNEAQLEKSRLLSDRFSAERPKGSFSTLEIQRTEQGDSAMYLCASTRPEAGHNTGVLFFGEGSRLTVL.